This TCR beta chain came from a study of T cell repertoires in cytomegalovirus infection (dated by TCRdb to about 2019). General notes on the study: Peptide stimulations targeted recently identified HLA-C-restricted CMV epitopes, whose presentation resists viral immunomodulation, together with well-studied HLA-B-restricted epitopes. The HLA type of each donor mattered for the analysis, because public TCR beta signatures pointed to carriage of CMV infection along with the matching HLA type. Study-wide conclusions, independent of this receptor: The ex vivo response was dominated by HLA-C-restricted CMV-specific TCR beta clonotypes, which also provided the single most frequent clonotype in two of eight donors. In both this cohort and an independent cohort of some 380 donors, the cumulative frequency of public TCR beta family members distinguished carriers of CMV infection plus the relevant HLA type.

The sample's treatment or condition label, in plain terms: in vitro stimulation with specific CMV peptide epitopes to enrich CMV-specific T cells. The sequencing machine was an Illumina HiSeq 1500. TCRdb's own reprocessing of the public reads used fastp at Q25 and MiXCR and kept productive beta chains. Entries are consolidated by CDR3 protein sequence, retaining the most common genes and DNA. The sample table shows some 270,000 distinct CDR3 sequences, and roughly 21% are seen once. Under 25% of the sample is taken by the ten largest. Comments on this clonotype: Its antigen is unknown. Qualities for individual bases were not recorded, and no much larger clone is one base off.

This receptor was taken from a human donor in good health (CMV status not recorded). Some clones in this sample may be carry-over from other donors' samples. The source was cultured PBMCs, collected from culture after CMV antigen stimulation.

The CDR3: CASTRDNEKLFF. The sequence in DNA is TGTGCCAGCACCAGGGATAATGAAAAACTGTTTTTT. Rearrangement joined TRBV2 to TRBJ1-4; perhaps TRBD1 is the D gene, with 5 bases matching. Trimming removed 7 bases from V and 4 bases from J, leaving 7 bases between the germline ends. The germline V gene specifies SNHLY as CDR1 and FYNNEI as CDR2. Inclusive of the bounding cysteine and phenylalanine, the CDR3 is 12 residues long. Just CDR3 DNA is preserved here, 36 bases in frame from base 1.